This T cell receptor (beta chain) was sequenced for a study of blood T cell repertoires in COVID-19. Only in-frame clones appear in the TCRdb table, and some are missing; sequencing was by immunoSEQ multiplex PCR. The data hold approximately 150,000 clones, with around 89% observed a single time. Unmatched junction bases numbered 13, after V lost 5 bases and J lost 7 bases. The CDR3 extends over 15 amino acids. Germline CDR1 is MNHEY and CDR2 is SVGEGT. The TCR originated in a man in his fifties with active or convalescent COVID-19. The rearrangement joins TRBV6-2 or TRBV6-3 to TRBJ1-1; TRBD1 aligns across 7 bases. Specimen: peripheral blood. CDR3 amino acids: CASSRQGQNLHEAFF. CDR3 nucleotides: TGTGCCAGCAGTAGACAGGGACAAAACCTTCATGAAGCTTTCTTT.